One sample yielded the 32 T cell receptor beta chains listed below, sequenced in a study of identical twins. TCRdb reanalysed the 5' RACE reads using MiXCR and keeps one entry per CDR3 protein. Here the sample spans 540,000 or so distinct CDR3 sequences, around 20% being singletons. These records were also assigned to another study, of yellow fever vaccine responses in identical twins.

The sequenced sample was CD4+ T cells sorted from blood. The receptors here all came from a woman aged 18-29 years in good health.

This clonotype occurred a few times. J is TRBJ2-7 and V is TRBV5-1; a possible D gene is TRBD1 (6 bases). V was cut by 3 bases and J by 5 bases, with 12 bases left in between. The CDR3 is 13 amino acids. Germline values: CDR1 SGHRS, CDR2 YFSETQ. The CDR3 here is CASSWQGLNEQYF. In nucleotides, the CDR3 is TGCGCCAGCAGCTGGCAGGGGCTCAACGAGCAGTACTTC.

This clonotype turned up a few times. The genes are TRBV20-1 and TRBJ1-2, with D maybe TRBD1 (5 bases). This CDR3 comprises 14 residues. The V gene's germline CDR1 is DFQATT and CDR2 SNEGSKA (reference sequence). Trimming cost V 5 bases and J 7 bases, with 20 bases left between them. The CDR3 is CSAPTGTGPRGYTF. Here the CDR3 DNA reads TGCAGTGCTCCGACCGGGACCGGGCCTCGTGGCTACACCTTC.

The genes are TRBV28 and TRBJ2-3; 7 bases fit TRBD2. CDR1 and CDR2 (germline): MDHEN, SYDVKM. This CDR3 region has 13 residues. V lost 6 bases, J lost 14 bases, and 14 bases stayed unmatched. DNA of the CDR3: TGTGCCAGCAGCCGTCCCCCGGGACTATCCCTGTATTTT. This encodes CASSRPPGLSLYF.

This clonotype has only a few counts. The gene calls are TRBV21-1 and TRBJ2-5; TRBD1, the table's D call, lacks a check against the DNA. TRBV21-1 is an annotated pseudogene. There are 16 residues in the CDR3. The CDR3 nucleotides read TGTGCCAGCAGCAAAGATAGGGGCAGGGGGCCAGAGACCCAGTACTTC. The encoded protein is CASSKDRGRGPETQYF.

This clonotype was recorded a few times. V gene TRBV12-3 or TRBV12-4 combines with J gene TRBJ2-1; D may match TRBD1 or TRBD2 (5 bases each). The CDR3 has 14 amino acids. Trimming removed 6 bases from V and 9 bases from J, with 18 bases in between. CDR3 protein: CASRPSGATVEQFF. The CDR3 DNA follows: TGTGCCAGCAGACCCTCCGGGGCGACCGTTGAGCAGTTCTTC.

This clonotype was counted a few times. The chain joins TRBV4-2 to TRBJ2-1; D remains ambiguous. This CDR3 is 13 amino acids long. Germline V gene data show CDR1 as LGHNA and CDR2 as YNFKEQ. Trimming left V 5 bases short and J 4 bases short, with 9 bases between. The CDR3 DNA is TGTGCCAGCAGCACCGACGGATACAATGAGCAGTTCTTC. Its translation: CASSTDGYNEQFF.

The V gene is TRBV11-2, the J gene TRBJ1-3; unclear D gene. Trimming stripped 3 bases from V and 0 bases from J, with 9 bases between. The CDR3 runs to 15 residues. The germline V gene encodes CDR1 SGHAT and CDR2 FQNNGV. The CDR3 region is CASSFPAISGNTIYF. The CDR3 bases are TGTGCCAGCAGCTTTCCGGCAATCTCTGGAAACACCATATATTTT.

The V call is TRBV15, the J call TRBJ2-7, with 7 bases lining up with TRBD1. The V gene end was trimmed by 5 bases and the J gene end by 0 bases; junction bases not matched to a gene: 13. The CDR3 totals 17 residues. CDR1 and CDR2 (germline): LNHNV, YYDKDF (reference sequence). CDR3 DNA: TGTGCCACCAGCTCAGGACCGGAGAGGACAGGCTCCTACGAGCAGTACTTC. Protein sequence: CATSSGPERTGSYEQYF.

V is TRBV5-6 and J is TRBJ2-1; 15 bases match TRBD2. Germline V CDR1 and CDR2: SGHDT, YYEEEE. CDR3 size: 17 residues. V dropped 4 bases and J dropped 2; count of bases not matched to a gene: 4. CDR3 region: CASSAGLAGGAYNEQFF. The CDR3 bases are TGTGCCAGCAGCGCCGGACTAGCGGGAGGGGCCTACAATGAGCAGTTCTTC. Variable domain in full (rest from reference TRBV5-6 and TRBJ2-1): DAGVTQSPTHLIKTRGQQVTLRCSPKSGHDTVSWYQQALGQGPQFIFQYYEEEERQRGNFPDRFSGHQFPNYSSELNVNALLLGDSALYLCASSAGLAGGAYNEQFFGPGTRLTVL.

V is TRBV29-1 and J is TRBJ2-5, with a weak D call TRBD1 (5 bases). This CDR3 comprises 12 residues. The ends were cut back, 7 bases at V and 5 bases at J, with 14 bases in the middle. Germline CDR1 reads SQVTM; CDR2 reads ANQGSEA. CDR3 region: CSGSQGDETQYF. Here the CDR3 DNA reads TGCAGCGGGAGTCAGGGTGATGAGACCCAGTACTTC.

The chain joins TRBV27 to TRBJ2-7; TRBD2 might be the D (5 bases). In germline, CDR1 is MNHEY, CDR2 SMNVEV (reference sequence). This CDR3 region has 13 residues. V was clipped by 8 bases and J by 2 bases, with 13 bases between them. CDR3 bases: TGTGCCAGCGGAGGACGATTTGCCTACGAGCAGTACTTC. It specifies CASGGRFAYEQYF.

The CDR3 sequence: CASRSRRDPSYEQYF. The CDR3 DNA reads TGTGCCAGCAGGTCCCGGCGGGACCCGTCCTACGAGCAGTACTTC. The V and J genes are TRBV12-3 or TRBV12-4 and TRBJ2-7; D is possibly TRBD2 (6 bases). The CDR3 loop spans 15 amino acids. The V gene lost 6 bases and the J gene lost 1 base, with 16 bases spanning the gap.

The V and J genes are TRBV4-2 and TRBJ2-1, with TRBD2 matching 15 bases. Per the germline V gene, CDR1 is LGHNA and CDR2 is YNFKEQ. The CDR3 is 17 amino acids. The V segment lost 0 bases and the J segment 8 bases; nucleotides outside the gene matches: 5. CDR3 DNA sequence: TGTGCCAGCAGCCAAGATGGGACTAGCGGGGGGAATGATGAGCAGTTCTTC. It specifies CASSQDGTSGGNDEQFF.

The table lists this clonotype with a few counts. The rearrangement links TRBV11-2 to TRBJ1-6, with D perhaps matching TRBD1 (5 bases). The CDR3 is made up of 16 amino acids. V was trimmed by 0 bases and J by 9 bases, leaving 15 bases between them. The germline V gene has CDR1 SGHAT and CDR2 FQNNGV. Here the CDR3 reads CASSLDPGPSGSPLHF. For the CDR3, the DNA is TGTGCCAGCAGCTTAGATCCGGGACCCTCCGGTTCACCCCTCCACTTT.

This chain connects TRBV24-1 to TRBJ2-1; weak D call: TRBD1 (6 bases). V was cut by 0 bases and J by 3 bases, with 11 bases left in between. The CDR3 runs 16 residues. Germline V gives CDR1 KGHDR, CDR2 SFDVKD. In DNA form, the CDR3 reads TGTGCCACCAGTGATTTGCAGGGGTCAGGCTACAATGAGCAGTTCTTC. Amino acids: CATSDLQGSGYNEQFF.

The chain carries TRBV12-3 or TRBV12-4 and TRBJ2-1; 9 bases fit TRBD2. The V and J ends lost 3 bases and 8 bases, in that order; junction bases with no gene match: 5. There are 14 residues in the CDR3. The CDR3 nucleotides read TGTGCCAGCAGTTTTCGGCGGGAGGGCTATGAGCAGTTCTTC. Translation gives CASSFRREGYEQFF.

The chain is built from TRBV11-2 and TRBJ2-3; D gene ambiguous. The length of the CDR3 is 15 residues. Germline V gene sequence: CDR1 SGHAT, CDR2 FQNNGV. Between the trimmed V and J ends, which lost 1 base and 3 bases, there was a span of 11 bases. CDR3 DNA sequence: TGTGCCAGCAGCTTAGCTCCAAAGAATACAGATACGCAGTATTTT. Translating gives CASSLAPKNTDTQYF.

This clonotype was recorded a few times. This chain links TRBV10-2 with TRBJ2-7; TRBD2 matches 7 bases. CDR3 length: 13 residues. V lost 4 bases, J lost 3 bases, and 3 bases stayed unmatched. Germline lookup yields CDR1 WSHSY and CDR2 SAAADI. In DNA form, the CDR3 reads TGCGCCAGCAGTGGGGGGGGGGTCTACGAGCAGTACGTC. This translates into CASSGGGVYEQYV.

The rearrangement uses TRBV6-2 or TRBV6-3 and TRBJ1-1; TRBD1 might be the D (5 bases). Between the trimmed V and J ends, which lost 2 bases and 11 bases, there was a span of 12 bases. CDR3 length equals 12 residues. The germline CDR1 and CDR2 sequences are MNHEY and SVGEGT. The CDR3 sequence is CASSYVGAEAFF. CDR3 sequence (DNA): TGTGCCAGCAGTTACGTTGGGGCGGAGGCTTTCTTT.

The chain is built from TRBV11-1 and TRBJ2-3; TRBD1 matches 7 bases. J lost 4 bases, V lost 8 bases, and 3 bases had no gene match. There are 12 residues in the CDR3. Germline CDR1 is SGHAT and CDR2 is FQDESV (reference sequence). DNA for the CDR3: TGTGCCAGCGGGACAGCGGCAGATACGCAGTATTTT. Protein: CASGTAADTQYF.

This sequence joins TRBV12-3 or TRBV12-4 and TRBJ2-1, with 9 positions matching TRBD1. This CDR3 is built from 13 residues. V lost 6 bases and J lost 12; bases outside the gene matches: 9. In nucleotides, the CDR3 is TGTGCCAGCAGCTCGACAGGGGGTTCGGCGCAGTTCTTC. Translated: CASSSTGGSAQFF.

This clonotype was picked up a small number of times. This chain uses TRBV18 with TRBJ1-1, with D unresolved. Germline V CDR1 and CDR2: KGHSH, LQKENI. Trimming cost V 1 base and J 7 bases, with 4 bases left between them. The CDR3 extends over 11 amino acids. CDR3 loop: CASSPQVEAFF. Here the CDR3 DNA reads TGTGCCAGCTCACCACAGGTTGAAGCTTTCTTT. The full variable domain, in which reference TRBV18 and TRBJ1-1 provide the parts outside the CDR3, is NAGVMQNPRHLVRRRGQEARLRCSPMKGHSHVYWYRQLPEEGLKFMVYLQKENIIDESGMPKERFSAEFPKEGPSILRIQQVVRGDSAAYFCASSPQVEAFFGQGTRLTVV.

The V and J genes are TRBV13 and TRBJ2-7, with 9 bases aligning to TRBD2. The trim removed 5 bases at V and 9 bases at J, leaving 14 bases unmatched. Germline V CDR1 and CDR2: PRHDT, FYEKMQ (reference sequence). CDR3 length: 15 amino acids. Here the CDR3 DNA reads TGTGCCAGCAGCCCCCTCCTAGCGGGAACCCCGGGGCAGTACTTC. It specifies CASSPLLAGTPGQYF. Supplemented by reference TRBV13 and TRBJ2-7, the full variable domain reads AAGVIQSPRHLIKEKRETATLKCYPIPRHDTVYWYQQGPGQDPQFLISFYEKMQSDKGSIPDRFSAQQFSDYHSELNMSSLELGDSALYFCASSPLLAGTPGQYFGPGTRLTVT.

The gene calls are TRBV2 and TRBJ2-3; 11 positions match TRBD2. J was trimmed by 4 bases and V by 8 bases; bases with no gene match: 11. The CDR3 extends over 16 amino acids. Germline CDR1 reads SNHLY; CDR2 reads FYNNEI. This CDR3 is CASLNYIAGGADTQYF. DNA for the CDR3: TGTGCCAGCCTCAACTATATAGCGGGAGGGGCAGATACGCAGTATTTT.

In this sample, this clonotype turned up a few times. The chain combines TRBV2 with TRBJ2-1; perhaps D is TRBD1 or TRBD2 (5 bases each). Germline V gene lookup returns CDR1 SNHLY and CDR2 FYNNEI. V gave up 0 bases and J gave up 2 bases, with 8 bases separating them. This CDR3 region has 15 residues. The CDR3 nucleotides are TGTGCCAGCAGTGAAGCGGGGGTGGCCTACAATGAGCAGTTCTTC. Translation: CASSEAGVAYNEQFF.

This clonotype was seen more than once but under ten times. The chain recombines TRBV5-1 with TRBJ2-2; D call uncertain. Germline V gene sequence: CDR1 SGHRS, CDR2 YFSETQ. This CDR3 has 15 residues. Trimming stripped 4 bases from V and 0 bases from J, with 10 bases between. The CDR3 nucleotides read TGCGCCAGCAGCAAACGACTTACGAACACCGGGGAGCTGTTTTTT. Its translation is CASSKRLTNTGELFF.

This clonotype was counted a few times. The rearrangement uses TRBV7-9 and TRBJ2-7, with 9 nucleotides matching TRBD1. Germline V gene sequence: CDR1 SEHNR, CDR2 FQNEAQ (reference sequence). V gave up 5 bases and J gave up 3 bases; unmatched junction bases: 14. CDR3 length: 17 amino acids. For the CDR3, the DNA is TGTGCCAGCAGCGCCAGTCGGGGGACAGGGTCTTTCTACGAGCAGTACTTC. Protein: CASSASRGTGSFYEQYF.

CDR3 amino acids: CASSETVSYEQYF. CDR3 DNA: TGCGCCAGCAGTGAAACAGTCTCCTACGAGCAGTACTTC. The chain carries TRBV5-1 and TRBJ2-7, with D unresolved. Germline-derived CDR1 and CDR2 are SGHRS and YFSETQ. The V gene lost 5 bases and the J gene lost 0 bases, with 9 bases spanning the gap. This CDR3 contains 13 residues.

The chain recombines TRBV20-1 with TRBJ2-2; D is undetermined. The CDR3 length is 12 residues. From germline, CDR1 is DFQATT and CDR2 SNEGSKA (reference sequence). With 7 bases removed from V and 1 base from J, the gap between germline ends came to 7 bases. The DNA for the CDR3 is TGCAGTGTTAGGAAGAACACCGGGGAGCTGTTTTTT. This translates into CSVRKNTGELFF.

This clonotype was seen more than once but under ten times. The rearrangement uses TRBV12-3 or TRBV12-4 and TRBJ2-7, with D perhaps given as TRBD1 or TRBD2 (5 bases each). The CDR3 covers 13 residues. V lost 5 bases to trimming and J lost 4 bases, with 12 bases between them. CDR3 in amino acids: CASSTSGPYEQYF. CDR3 bases: TGTGCCAGCAGTACCTCGGGACCTTACGAGCAGTACTTC.

The rearrangement uses TRBV6-1 and TRBJ2-7; 8 nucleotides agree with TRBD1. With V trimmed by 8 bases and J by 0 bases, 9 bases remained unmatched. Germline V gives CDR1 MNHNS, CDR2 SASEGT. The CDR3 is made up of 15 amino acids. This chain's CDR3 is CASVQDRAISYEQYF. CDR3 bases: TGTGCCAGCGTCCAGGACAGGGCAATCTCCTACGAGCAGTACTTC.

This clonotype has a handful of counts. This chain joins TRBV5-1 and TRBJ2-1; 13 bases map to TRBD2. V gave up 3 bases and J gave up 9 bases; unmatched junction bases: 9. The CDR3 spans 16 residues. In germline, CDR1 is SGHRS, CDR2 YFSETQ. This CDR3 is CASSSVTSGGAAEQFF. The CDR3 nucleotides read TGCGCCAGCAGCTCCGTTACTAGCGGGGGGGCCGCTGAGCAGTTCTTC.